Listed below are T cell receptor beta chains from one sample, sequenced in a study of shared clonotypes between healthy human individuals. Clones were sequenced by immunoSEQ multiplex PCR, and TCRdb holds only the in-frame ones, with some missing. The sample has 2 million or so clones; just under 95% are singletons. The sample comprised naive CD8+ T cells sorted from blood. The receptors come from a man younger than 30 in good health. The CDR3 runs from the conserved cysteine through the conserved F or W. Fields, in order: clone size, J gene, CDR3 length, D gene, V gene, CDR3 DNA, CDR3 protein. A D gene is named only where the DNA matches it firmly. Clone size appears in some rows only: once, few, many, or a class for an expanded clone.

>NA|TRBJ1-3|14|NA|TRBV7-9
TGTGCCAGCAGCTTAGATGGCCTTGGAAACACCATATATTTT
CASSLDGLGNTIYF
>few|TRBJ2-7|16|NA|TRBV7-9
TGTGCCAGCAGCTTAGCTCGGGGCAGGGCGGGCAACGAGCAGTACTTC
CASSLARGRAGNEQYF
>NA|TRBJ2-2|13|NA|TRBV7-9
TGTGCCAGCAGACGTACGGACCCCGCGGGGCTGTTTTTT
CASRRTDPAGLFF
>NA|TRBJ2-2|17|NA|TRBV4-1
TGCGCCAGCAGCCCCCCGAGGGTAGGGGGTAACACCGGGGAGCTGTTTTTT
CASSPPRVGGNTGELFF
>NA|TRBJ2-7|15|NA|TRBV4-1
TGCGCCAGCAGCCAAGAATGGGGGAAGGCCTACGAGCAGTACTTC
CASSQEWGKAYEQYF
>once|TRBJ2-3|16|TRBD2|TRBV2
TGTGCCAGCCTCACAGAGGGAGGGGATAGCACAGATACGCAGTATTTT
CASLTEGGDSTDTQYF
>NA|TRBJ2-5|16|NA|TRBV5-1
TGCGCCAGCAGCCAGGGACCAGGAGGGCGGTCGGAGACCCAGTACTTC
CASSQGPGGRSETQYF
>NA|TRBJ2-7|15|TRBD1|TRBV6-1
TGTGCCAGCAGTCCAGGACAGGGTTTAACCTACGAGCAGTACTTC
CASSPGQGLTYEQYF
>NA|TRBJ2-1|15|NA|TRBV6-5
TGTGCCAGCAGTTACTTAGGGGGTGTAGGGTATGAGCAGTTCTTC
CASSYLGGVGYEQFF
>NA|TRBJ2-5|18|NA|TRBV11-2
TGTGCCAGCAGCTTTTCCTCAGGCAGGGAAAATGGTAAAGAGACCCAGTACTTC
CASSFSSGRENGKETQYF
>NA|TRBJ1-2|13|NA|TRBV4-1
TGCGCCAGCAGCCAAGATAGTGCGGGGGCGTACACCTTC
CASSQDSAGAYTF
>NA|TRBJ2-7|14|NA|TRBV4-1
TGCGCCAGCAGCCAAGAAGGGAATACATACGAGCAGTACTTC
CASSQEGNTYEQYF
>NA|TRBJ1-2|13|TRBD1|TRBV5-6
TGTGCCAGCAGCTCGGGACAGGCGGAAGGCTACACCTTC
CASSSGQAEGYTF
>NA|TRBJ2-7|14|TRBD1|TRBV2
TGTGCCAGCATATCGGACAGGGGAAGCTACGAGCAGTACTTC
CASISDRGSYEQYF
>NA|TRBJ2-1|14|NA|TRBV5-6
TGTGCCAGCAGCTTGGGGGACTCCTACAATGAGCAGTTCTTC
CASSLGDSYNEQFF
>NA|TRBJ2-7|13|NA|TRBV4-1
TGCGCCAGCAGCCTATTCGACAGTTACGAGCAGTACTTC
CASSLFDSYEQYF
>NA|TRBJ2-1|14|TRBD2|TRBV7-9
TGTGCCAGCAGCCTCCGGGATAGCGGGAGTGAGCAGTTCTTC
CASSLRDSGSEQFF
>NA|TRBJ2-7|12|TRBD1|TRBV6-1
TGTGCCAGCAGTGAAAATTGGGACAGGCAGTACTTC
CASSENWDRQYF
>NA|TRBJ1-2|14|TRBD1|TRBV6-6
TGTGCCAGCAGTTACCAGGACAGGAGTGATGGCTACACCTTC
CASSYQDRSDGYTF
>NA|TRBJ2-3|11|NA|TRBV20-1
TGCACCGTAAAGGAGGTAGATACGCAGTATTTT
CTVKEVDTQYF
>once|TRBJ2-2|15|NA|TRBV5-1
TGCGCCAGCAGCTTGGTGCAGGGGACCACCGGGGAGCTGTTTTTT
CASSLVQGTTGELFF
>NA|TRBJ2-5|13|NA|TRBV5-4
TGTGCCAGCAGCTTGGGGGAGCAAGAGACCCAGTACTTC
CASSLGEQETQYF
>NA|TRBJ2-7|14|TRBD1|TRBV5-1
TGCGCCAGCTCCTGGACAGGGCTGTCCTACGAGCAGTACTTC
CASSWTGLSYEQYF
>NA|TRBJ2-2|13|NA|TRBV27
TGTGCCAGCAGTTCGACCATGACCGGGGAGCTGTTTTTT
CASSSTMTGELFF
>NA|TRBJ1-2|14|NA|TRBV7-9
TGTGCCAGCAGCTTAGCCCAAGAAGGGGATGGCTACACCTTC
CASSLAQEGDGYTF
>NA|TRBJ2-5|16|TRBD1|TRBV18
TGTGCCAGCTCATTACCGCAGGGGGAACACTGGGAGACCCAGTACTTC
CASSLPQGEHWETQYF
>NA|TRBJ1-1|15|TRBD1|TRBV6-1
TGTGCCAGCAGTGAAAGCACAGGGGTGAACACTGAAGCTTTCTTT
CASSESTGVNTEAFF
>NA|TRBJ2-2|16|NA|TRBV30
TGTGCCTGTTTAGGAGGGGGGAATCCGAACACCGGGGAGCTGTTTTTT
CACLGGGNPNTGELFF
>NA|TRBJ2-1|17|TRBD2|TRBV10-2
TGCGCCAGCAGTGGGGCATTTGTAGCGGGGGGGACAAATGAGCAGTTCTTC
CASSGAFVAGGTNEQFF
>NA|TRBJ2-7|15|TRBD2|TRBV9
TGTGCCAGCAGCGTAGAAAGCGGGAGTATATACGAGCAGTACTTC
CASSVESGSIYEQYF
>NA|TRBJ1-6|15|NA|TRBV6-5
TGTGCCAGCAGTTACGGGCAGGGGTATCGTTCACCCCTCCACTTT
CASSYGQGYRSPLHF
>NA|TRBJ2-7|13|NA|TRBV19
TGTGCCAGTAGTAGCGACATCTCCTACGAGCAGTACTTC
CASSSDISYEQYF
>NA|TRBJ1-1|13|NA|TRBV11-2
TGTGCCAGCAGCTGGGGACGGAACACTGAAGCTTTCTTT
CASSWGRNTEAFF
>NA|TRBJ2-7|14|NA|TRBV7-9
TGTGCCAGCAATCGGAACCAAGAGGGCTACGAGCAGTACTTC
CASNRNQEGYEQYF
>NA|TRBJ1-6|11|TRBD1|TRBV19
TGTGCCAGTAGCTCCACAGGGGATCTCCACTTT
CASSSTGDLHF
>NA|TRBJ2-5|16|NA|TRBV6-6
TGTGCCAGCAGCGCAAATATACAGGGCTACCAAGAGACCCAGTACTTC
CASSANIQGYQETQYF
>NA|TRBJ2-5|16|NA|TRBV6-4
TGTGCCAGCAGTGACATCGGACCGCGACAGCGAGAGACCCAGTACTTC
CASSDIGPRQRETQYF
>NA|TRBJ1-1|14|NA|TRBV18
TGTGCCAGTTCCCGCAAAGGCGAGAACACTGAAGCTTTCTTT
CASSRKGENTEAFF
>NA|TRBJ1-1|13|NA|TRBV5-4
TGTGCCAGCAGCTTAGTACTCGGCACTGAAGCTTTCTTT
CASSLVLGTEAFF
>NA|TRBJ2-3|16|TRBD2|TRBV9
TGTGCCAGCAGCGTAGTTGGCGGGGGGAGCACAGATACGCAGTATTTT
CASSVVGGGSTDTQYF
>NA|TRBJ2-1|15|TRBD2|TRBV5-1
TGCGCCAGCTCCCACGGGAGGGGCTCCTACAATGAGCAGTTCTTC
CASSHGRGSYNEQFF
>NA|TRBJ1-1|15|NA|TRBV19
TGTGCCAGTAGTATAGCCGGGGACACCCTCGTTGGAGCTTTCTTT
CASSIAGDTLVGAFF
>once|TRBJ1-1|14|NA|TRBV4-2
TGTGCCAGCAGCCAAGTGGGGGCGGGGATGGGAGCTTTCTTT
CASSQVGAGMGAFF
>NA|TRBJ2-3|11|NA|TRBV27
TGTGCCAGCATTGATTGGGATACGCAGTATTTT
CASIDWDTQYF
>NA|TRBJ1-1|15|NA|TRBV18
TGTGCCAGCTCACCCTTTTATCCACTGGGCACTGAAGCTTTCTTT
CASSPFYPLGTEAFF
>NA|TRBJ1-1|14|NA|TRBV5-1
TGCGCCAGCAGCTGGCGGACACAGGGCACTGAAGCTTTCTTT
CASSWRTQGTEAFF
>NA|TRBJ1-1|11|TRBD1|TRBV10-2
TGCGCCAGCGGACAGGACACTGAAGCTTTCTTT
CASGQDTEAFF
>once|TRBJ2-5|14|NA|TRBV5-1
TGCGCCAGCAGTTGGATGCGGGGTTCGGAGACCCAGTACTTC
CASSWMRGSETQYF
>NA|TRBJ2-2|14|TRBD1|TRBV7-6
TGTGCCAGCAGTCCCAGGGGGCTGAACGGGGAGCTGTTTTTT
CASSPRGLNGELFF
>NA|TRBJ1-5|14|NA|TRBV2
TGTGCCAGCAGTGGGGGGAGAGGAAATCAGCCCCAGCATTTT
CASSGGRGNQPQHF
>NA|TRBJ1-2|13|TRBD1|TRBV5-6
TGTGCCAGCAGCCTGGGACAGCTCTATGGCTACACCTTC
CASSLGQLYGYTF
>NA|TRBJ2-5|12|NA|TRBV11-2
TGTGCCAGCAGCTTAGAGGGTCAGACCCAGTACTTC
CASSLEGQTQYF